This T cell receptor (beta chain) is drawn from a study of cytomegalovirus exposure and HLA in healthy donors. General observations from the study: When a later analysis was performed, an Asian-associated ancestry cluster reportedly had fewer N-insertions than the roughly 670-donor mean.

Details on this clone: Its target is unknown.

The primer mix had 60 Vbeta and 13 Jbeta primers. The method was immunoSEQ multiplex PCR; TCRdb's version includes in-frame clones alone and lacks a portion of them. The sample consists of 150,000 to 200,000 clones, about three quarters of them appearing once. Sample: PBMCs. The source of this sequence is a woman in her thirties or forties in good health and CMV-seronegative.

The CDR3 DNA sequence: TGTGCCAGCAGCTCCTATCGACAGGGATCGAGATTGGCTGAAGCTTTCTTT. Translation gives CASSSYRQGSRLAEAFF. The chain is built from TRBV13 and TRBJ1-1, with 7 bases matching TRBD1. V was clipped by 4 bases and J by 6 bases; unmatched bases: 17. The CDR3 is 17 residues long. CDR1 is PRHDT, CDR2 FYEKMQ, per germline (reference sequence).